These T cell receptor beta chains were read from a single sample in a study of blood T cell repertoires in COVID-19. TCRdb's table, derived via immunoSEQ multiplex PCR, lists solely in-frame clones and lacks some. Of more than 300,000 clones in the sample, 88% are singletons; the top ten hold 1.5% to 2%. Sequencing was performed on peripheral blood. The source is a woman aged 30 to 39 with COVID-19, enrolled during active disease. Both conserved end residues are part of each CDR3. Fields, in order: V gene, CDR3 protein.

>TRBV4-2
CASSQETHTDTQYF
>TRBV6-5
CASRRGTWVAEAFF
>TRBV9
CASSVSQTYNSPLHF
>TRBV6-5
CASSYGTGSYGYTF
>TRBV28
CASSYTQGANGYTF
>TRBV4-2
CASSQEPGSSYNSPLHF
>TRBV28
CASSLDSGRNTGELFF
>TRBV12-5
CASGLVLFRPGSTEAFF
>TRBV5-4
CASRVRGRVNLRDTEAFF
>TRBV6-5
CASSSRTVYNEQFF
>TRBV2
CASSGHQETQYF
>TRBV19
CASSLRTGTDPYEQYF
>TRBV2
CASSANRGHQPQHF
>TRBV19
CASRSRGEGTGELFF
>TRBV3-1/TRBV3-2
CASSQARGVTDTQYF
>TRBV7-9
CASSLTGVAEAFF
>TRBV2
CASSLDTVGNQPQHF
>TRBV5-1
CASSPTGNTEAFF
>TRBV2
CASRYRNSPLHF
>TRBV5-4
CASSGREPYNEQFF
>TRBV11-2
CASSLGRGELFF
>TRBV5-1
CASSSIPSSGNTIYF
>TRBV19
CASSIGAGENTIYF
>TRBV7-2
CASSQIREGTSGYTF
>TRBV7-6
CASSSVTDTQYF
>TRBV6-5
CASSYGGLYNEQFF
>TRBV28
CASPPVPGYGYTF
>TRBV3-1/TRBV3-2
CASRDRGNGKTLFF
>TRBV2
CASYFPLVLAARQETQYF
>TRBV4-1
CASSPGGLNTEAFF
>TRBV6-5
CASREARRYNSPLHF
>TRBV15
CATSRDSRDRALGSNQPQHF
>TRBV9
CASSETSGVGEQFF
>TRBV6-6
CASSYSGPNEKLFF
>TRBV5-1
CASSLSLQRGGLDEQFF
>TRBV10-3
CATEADGDTQYF
>TRBV4-1
CASSQPPAGTGEKLFF
>TRBV25-1
CASSEGTTSYTF
>TRBV3-1/TRBV3-2
CASSLMSGTEAFF
>TRBV15
CATSRVGDQPQHF
>TRBV6-5
CASRTGVLNSPLHF